This T cell receptor beta chain appears in the sequencing data of a study of patients and donors after allogeneic stem cell transplantation. Trimming stripped 6 bases from V and 0 bases from J, with 13 bases between. Germline CDR1 DFQATT, CDR2 SNEGSKA (reference sequence). The CDR3 runs to 14 residues. MiXCR, applied by TCRdb to the RT-PCR reads, yields one record per CDR3 protein. The sample consists of about 960,000 distinct CDR3 sequences, approximately 19% of them appearing once. The V call is TRBV20-1, the J call TRBJ2-3; either TRBD1 or TRBD2 may fit D (5 bases each). The source material was blood, either unsorted or a sorted T cell fraction (not recorded which). The receptor's source is a human donor who was either an allogeneic HSCT recipient or a stem cell or donor lymphocyte infusion donor (not recorded which). It is not recorded whose cells these are; they may come from a transplant donor. The CDR3 sequence is CSASSGLSTDTQYF. CDR3 nucleotide sequence: TGCAGTGCGAGCTCGGGGCTAAGCACAGATACGCAGTATTTT.